This T cell receptor beta chain derives from a study of T cell responses to AZD1222 COVID-19 vaccine. Sequenced by immunoSEQ multiplex PCR; TCRdb stores in-frame clones only, minus some. Among about 140,000 clones, approximately 93% were seen once, and the ten largest hold 0.75% to 1%. This clone appeared a single time. What it binds is unknown. The sample has other DNA sequences that encode this CDR3 too. Broader study findings: The study sampled repertoires only after the peak T cell response.

The sequencing used peripheral blood, collected on day 0 of MenACWY control vaccination. This TCR was sampled from an adult in good health.

CDR3 sequence: CASSLDRNTEAFF. CDR3 in DNA: TGTGCCAGCAGCTTGGACAGGAACACTGAAGCTTTCTTT. The chain has TRBV5-6 and TRBJ1-1; D ambiguous. Per the germline V gene, CDR1 is SGHDT and CDR2 is YYEEEE. The V end was cut by 0 bases, the J end by 1 base, with 4 bases between. This CDR3 is built from 13 residues.